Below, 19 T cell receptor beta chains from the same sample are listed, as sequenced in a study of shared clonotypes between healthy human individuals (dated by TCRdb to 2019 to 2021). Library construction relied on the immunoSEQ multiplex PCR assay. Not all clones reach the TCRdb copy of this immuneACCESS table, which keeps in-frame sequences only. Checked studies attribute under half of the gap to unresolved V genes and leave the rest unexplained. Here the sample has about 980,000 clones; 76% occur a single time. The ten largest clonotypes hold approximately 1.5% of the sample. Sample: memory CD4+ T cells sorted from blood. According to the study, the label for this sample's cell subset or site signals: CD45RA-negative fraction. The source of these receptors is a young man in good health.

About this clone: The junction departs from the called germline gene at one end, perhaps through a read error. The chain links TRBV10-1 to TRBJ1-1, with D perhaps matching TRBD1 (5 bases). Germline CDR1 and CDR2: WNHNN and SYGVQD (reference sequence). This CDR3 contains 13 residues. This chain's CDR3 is CASSESGASEVFF. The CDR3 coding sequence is TGCGCCAGCAGTGAGTCCGGGGCGTCTGAAGTTTTCTTT.

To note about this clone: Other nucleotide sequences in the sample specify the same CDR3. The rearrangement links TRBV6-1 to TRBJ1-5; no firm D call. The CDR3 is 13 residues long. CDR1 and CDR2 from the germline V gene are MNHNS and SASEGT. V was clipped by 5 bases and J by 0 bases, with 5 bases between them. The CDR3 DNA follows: TGTGCCAGCAGTTGGGATAGCAATCAGCCCCAGCATTTT. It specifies CASSWDSNQPQHF.

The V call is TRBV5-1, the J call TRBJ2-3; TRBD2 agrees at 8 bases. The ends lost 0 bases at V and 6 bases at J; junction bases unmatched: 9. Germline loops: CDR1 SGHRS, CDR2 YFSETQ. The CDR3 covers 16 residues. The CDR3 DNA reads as TGCGCCAGCAGCTTGGTCCCGACTAGCGCGGCCGATACGCAGTATTTT. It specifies CASSLVPTSAADTQYF.

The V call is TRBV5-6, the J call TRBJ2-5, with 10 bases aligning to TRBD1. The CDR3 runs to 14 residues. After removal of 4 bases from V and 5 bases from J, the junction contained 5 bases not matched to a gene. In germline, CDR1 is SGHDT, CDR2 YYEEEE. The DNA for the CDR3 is TGTGCCAGCAGCGCCCCGGGACAGGGGGAGACCCAGTACTTC. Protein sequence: CASSAPGQGETQYF.

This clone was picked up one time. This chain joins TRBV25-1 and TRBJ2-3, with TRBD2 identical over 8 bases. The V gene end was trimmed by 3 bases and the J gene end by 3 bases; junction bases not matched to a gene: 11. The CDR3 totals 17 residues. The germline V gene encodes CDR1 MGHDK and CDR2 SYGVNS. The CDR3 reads CASSEDRGIAGTDTQYF. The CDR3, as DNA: TGTGCCAGCAGTGAGGACCGGGGGATAGCGGGGACAGATACGCAGTATTTT.

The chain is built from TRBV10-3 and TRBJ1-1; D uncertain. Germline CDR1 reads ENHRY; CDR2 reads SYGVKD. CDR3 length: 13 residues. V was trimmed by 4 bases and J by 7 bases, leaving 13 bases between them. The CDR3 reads CAISAGRGSEAFF. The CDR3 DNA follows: TGTGCCATCAGTGCAGGAAGAGGGAGTGAAGCTTTCTTT.

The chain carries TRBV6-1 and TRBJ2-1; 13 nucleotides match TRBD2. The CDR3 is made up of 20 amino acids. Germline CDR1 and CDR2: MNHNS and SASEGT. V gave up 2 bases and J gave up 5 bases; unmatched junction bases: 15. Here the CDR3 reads CASSEWSWTSGGKTNNEQFF. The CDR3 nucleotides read TGTGCCAGCAGTGAATGGTCGTGGACTAGCGGGGGTAAAACCAACAATGAGCAGTTCTTC.

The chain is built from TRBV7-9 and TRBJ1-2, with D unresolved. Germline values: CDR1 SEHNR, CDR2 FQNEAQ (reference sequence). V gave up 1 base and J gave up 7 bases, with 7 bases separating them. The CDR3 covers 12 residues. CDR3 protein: CASSLGAPGYTF. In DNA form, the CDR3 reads TGTGCCAGCAGCTTAGGGGCACCTGGCTACACCTTC. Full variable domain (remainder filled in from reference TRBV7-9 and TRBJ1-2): DTGVSQNPRHKITKRGQNVTFRCDPISEHNRLYWYRQTLGQGPEFLTYFQNEAQLEKSRLLSDRFSAERPKGSFSTLEIQRTEQGDSAMYLCASSLGAPGYTFGSGTRLTVV.

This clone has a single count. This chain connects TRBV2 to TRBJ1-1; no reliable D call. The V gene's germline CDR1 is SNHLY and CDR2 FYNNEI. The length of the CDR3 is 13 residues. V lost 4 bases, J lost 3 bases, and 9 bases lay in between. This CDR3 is CASSGVGDTEAFF. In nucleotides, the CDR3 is TGTGCCAGCAGTGGAGTCGGGGACACTGAAGCTTTCTTT.

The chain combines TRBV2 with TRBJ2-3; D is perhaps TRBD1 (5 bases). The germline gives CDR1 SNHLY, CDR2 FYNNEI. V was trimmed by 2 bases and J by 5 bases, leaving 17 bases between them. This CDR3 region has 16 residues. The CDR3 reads CASSERGSPWGDTQYF. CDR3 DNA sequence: TGTGCCAGCAGTGAAAGGGGTAGCCCTTGGGGAGATACGCAGTATTTT.

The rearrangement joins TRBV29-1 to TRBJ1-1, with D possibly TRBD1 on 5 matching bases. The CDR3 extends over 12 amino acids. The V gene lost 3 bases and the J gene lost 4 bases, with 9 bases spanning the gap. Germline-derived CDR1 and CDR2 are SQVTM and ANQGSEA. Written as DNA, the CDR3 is TGCAGCGTTGACGACAGCGGCACTGAAGCTTTCTTT. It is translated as CSVDDSGTEAFF.

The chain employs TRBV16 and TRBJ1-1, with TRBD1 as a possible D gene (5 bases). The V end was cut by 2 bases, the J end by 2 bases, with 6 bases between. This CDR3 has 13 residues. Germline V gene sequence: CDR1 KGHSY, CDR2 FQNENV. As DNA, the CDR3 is TGTGCCAGCAGCCAACAGGGCAACACTGAAGCTTTCTTT. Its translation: CASSQQGNTEAFF.

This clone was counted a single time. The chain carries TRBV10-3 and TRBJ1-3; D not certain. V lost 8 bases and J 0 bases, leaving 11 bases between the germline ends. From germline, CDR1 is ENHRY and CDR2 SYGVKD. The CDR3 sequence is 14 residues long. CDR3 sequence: CAIQAKSSGNTIYF. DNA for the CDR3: TGTGCCATCCAGGCGAAGAGCTCTGGAAACACCATATATTTT.

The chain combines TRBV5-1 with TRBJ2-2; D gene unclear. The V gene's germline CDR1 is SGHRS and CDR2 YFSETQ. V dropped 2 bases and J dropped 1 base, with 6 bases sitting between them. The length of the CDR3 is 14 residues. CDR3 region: CASSFGVNTGELFF. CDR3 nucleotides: TGCGCCAGCAGCTTTGGCGTGAACACCGGGGAGCTGTTTTTT.

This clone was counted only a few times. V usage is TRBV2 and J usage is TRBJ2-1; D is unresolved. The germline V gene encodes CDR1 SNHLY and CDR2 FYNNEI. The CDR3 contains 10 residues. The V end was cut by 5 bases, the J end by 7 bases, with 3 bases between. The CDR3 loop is CASSQNEQFF. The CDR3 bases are TGTGCCAGCAGTCAGAATGAGCAGTTCTTC. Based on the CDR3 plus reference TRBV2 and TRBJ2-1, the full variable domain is EPEVTQTPSHQVTQMGQEVILRCVPISNHLYFYWYRQILGQKVEFLVSFYNNEISEKSEIFDDQFSVERPDGSNFTLKIRSTKLEDSAMYFCASSQNEQFFGPGTRLTVL.

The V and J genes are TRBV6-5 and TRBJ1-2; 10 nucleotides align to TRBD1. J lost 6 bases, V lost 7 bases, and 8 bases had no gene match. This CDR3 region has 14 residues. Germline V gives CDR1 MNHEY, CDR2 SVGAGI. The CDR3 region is CASKSGGQGDGYTF. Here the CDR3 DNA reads TGTGCCAGCAAATCGGGCGGACAGGGGGATGGCTACACCTTC.

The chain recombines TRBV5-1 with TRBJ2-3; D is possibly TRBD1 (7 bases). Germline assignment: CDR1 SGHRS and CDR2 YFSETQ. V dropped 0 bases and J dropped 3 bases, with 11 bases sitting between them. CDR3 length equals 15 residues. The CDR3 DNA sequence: TGCGCCAGCAGCTTGGTGTCAGGGGGGACAGATACGCAGTATTTT. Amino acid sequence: CASSLVSGGTDTQYF. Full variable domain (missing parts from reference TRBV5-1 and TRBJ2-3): KAGVTQTPRYLIKTRGQQVTLSCSPISGHRSVSWYQQTPGQGLQFLFEYFSETQRNKGNFPGRFSGRQFSNSRSEMNVSTLELGDSALYLCASSLVSGGTDTQYFGPGTRLTVL.

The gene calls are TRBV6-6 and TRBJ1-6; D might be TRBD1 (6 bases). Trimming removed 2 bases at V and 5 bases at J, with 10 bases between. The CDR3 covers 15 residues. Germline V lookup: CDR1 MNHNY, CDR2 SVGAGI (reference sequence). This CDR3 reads CASSYLAGDNSPLHF. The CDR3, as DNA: TGTGCCAGCAGTTACCTGGCAGGGGATAATTCACCCCTCCACTTT.

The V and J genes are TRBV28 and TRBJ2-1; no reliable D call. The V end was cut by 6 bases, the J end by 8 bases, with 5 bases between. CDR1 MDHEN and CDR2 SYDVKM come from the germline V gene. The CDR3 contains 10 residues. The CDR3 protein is CASRRHEQFF. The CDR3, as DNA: TGTGCCAGCAGAAGGCATGAGCAGTTCTTC.